Detailed here is one TCR beta chain. Its antigen remains unknown. The sample comes from a study of T-cell reconstitution after alpha-beta-depleted transplantation in children. Study conclusions and caveats: Once a year had passed after transplant, T-cell counts and diversity came mostly from newly produced T cells. Surviving recipient T cells and thymic progenitors accounted for the high day-60 TCRbeta diversity observed in some patients. At around two months after transplant, the alpha-beta T cells were reportedly derived from several hundred expanded clones that came from non-depleted graft cells.

The CDR3 is 13 amino acids. Germline lookup yields CDR1 MNHNY and CDR2 SVGAGI (reference sequence). V shed 0 bases and J shed 4 bases, with 6 bases lying between them. Unique molecular identifiers were built into the TCRbeta library. TCRdb redid the calling of the PCR reads with MiXCR, one entry per CDR3 protein. The data hold some 550,000 distinct CDR3 sequences, with approximately 22% observed a single time. The V call is TRBV6-6, the J call TRBJ2-5; D not certain. The source is a boy less than two years old who had a stem cell transplant for acute myeloid leukemia, so the T cells may come from the graft donor. Sample: PBMCs, mostly from graft donor cells, taken 360 days after TCRalphabeta/CD19-depleted stem cell transplant. The DNA of the CDR3 is TGTGCCAGCAGTTACTCGGTAGGAGAGACCCAGTACTTC. Translating gives CASSYSVGETQYF.